The 31 T cell receptor beta chains below come from one sample, sequenced in a study of T cells in Graves' hyperthyroidism and ophthalmopathy. Authors of the study amplified TCR beta CDR3 regions from RNA transcripts. The HTBI set primed first-round TCR CDR3 RT-PCR. Each CDR3 protein gets one entry after TCRdb re-called the multiplex PCR reads with MiXCR. The sample consists of 350,000 to 400,000 distinct CDR3 sequences, 15% of them appearing once. The sequenced material came from blood. The receptors stem from a woman under 40 with Graves' hyperthyroidism.

This clonotype came up many times. The chain is built from TRBV27 and TRBJ2-3; 8 bases match TRBD2. The CDR3 consists of 16 residues. Germline CDR1 MNHEY, CDR2 SMNVEV (reference sequence). The V and J ends lost 4 bases and 0 bases, in that order; junction bases with no gene match: 6. The CDR3 nucleotides are TGTGCCAGCAGTTCCTTGAGCGGGAGAAGCACAGATACGCAGTATTTT. This codes for CASSSLSGRSTDTQYF.

The chain couples TRBV5-8 to TRBJ2-1; D not certain. Trimming pared 8 bases from V and 1 base from J, leaving 16 bases between. Germline CDR1 SGHTS, CDR2 YDEGEE. This CDR3 is built from 15 residues. CDR3 in amino acids: CASTRGTTSYNEQFF. CDR3 sequence (DNA): TGTGCCAGTACGAGAGGAACAACTTCCTACAATGAGCAGTTCTTC.

This clonotype came up a few times. V gene TRBV9 combines with J gene TRBJ2-1; D is unclear. Germline assignment: CDR1 SGDLS and CDR2 YYNGEE. The CDR3 is 14 amino acids. Deletions cut 4 bases from V and 3 bases from J, with 11 bases between. The CDR3 DNA sequence: TGTGCCAGCAGCCCAAACGAGGTCTACAATGAGCAGTTCTTC. Its translation is CASSPNEVYNEQFF.

CDR3 sequence: CASSPLPSSYNEQFF. Here the CDR3 DNA reads TGTGCCAGCTCACCGCTACCAAGCTCCTACAATGAGCAGTTCTTC. This chain links TRBV18 with TRBJ2-1, with D unclear. CDR1 KGHSH and CDR2 LQKENI come from the germline V gene. The ends were cut back, 3 bases at V and 0 bases at J, with 9 bases in the middle. The CDR3 is 15 amino acids.

This clonotype was seen a handful of times. The chain links TRBV27 to TRBJ1-6; D is undetermined. CDR3 length: 13 residues. Germline V gene data show CDR1 as MNHEY and CDR2 as SMNVEV (reference sequence). V was cut by 2 bases and J by 5 bases, with 4 bases left in between. DNA for the CDR3: TGTGCCAGCAGTTTACAGAATAATTCACCCCTCCACTTT. Translated, it gives CASSLQNNSPLHF.

Worth noting for this clonotype: With a much larger clone just one base away, this may be a read error. This chain uses TRBV5-1 with TRBJ1-1; D gene ambiguous. Between the trimmed V and J ends, which lost 0 bases and 2 bases, there was a span of 11 bases. The CDR3 covers 15 residues. Germline CDR1 reads SGHRS; CDR2 reads YFSETQ. CDR3 coding DNA: TGCGCCAGCAGCTTGGAAGGCCAGACCAACACTGAAGCTTTCTTT. Its translation: CASSLEGQTNTEAFF.

This clonotype was observed a few times. The chain has TRBV4-1 and TRBJ1-2; D remains ambiguous. The CDR3 totals 13 residues. Germline assignment: CDR1 MGHRA and CDR2 YSYEKL. Deletions cut 5 bases from V and 2 bases from J, with 9 bases between. As DNA, the CDR3 is TGCGCCAGCAGCGTGACAATGAACTATGGCTACACCTTC. Amino acid sequence: CASSVTMNYGYTF.

This clonotype was counted many times. The V call is TRBV12-3 or TRBV12-4, the J call TRBJ2-5; 8 bases match TRBD2. CDR3 length: 13 amino acids. J lost 3 bases, V lost 7 bases, and 4 bases had no gene match. DNA for the CDR3: TGTGCCAGCAATTTTAGCGGGAAAGAGACCCAGTACTTC. It translates to CASNFSGKETQYF.

This clonotype was seen ten or more times. This chain uses TRBV11-2 with TRBJ2-7; D might be TRBD1 or TRBD2, each matching 6 bases. The germline gives CDR1 SGHAT, CDR2 FQNNGV. V was trimmed by 5 bases and J by 6 bases, leaving 14 bases between them. This CDR3 comprises 13 residues. The CDR3 sequence: CASSGPWGAEQYF. In DNA form, the CDR3 reads TGTGCCAGCAGCGGGCCCTGGGGGGCCGAGCAGTACTTC.

This clonotype was found many times. This chain links TRBV6-2 or TRBV6-3 with TRBJ2-1; D might be TRBD1 (6 bases). Deletions cut 7 bases from V and 13 bases from J, with 26 bases between. Per germline, CDR1 MNHEY and CDR2 SVGEGT. The CDR3 spans 15 residues. CDR3 sequence: CASTRRLGVGTPQFF. DNA for the CDR3: TGTGCCAGCACCAGGCGATTGGGTGTCGGGACACCTCAGTTCTTC.

This clonotype was counted ten times or more. This chain uses TRBV6-1 with TRBJ2-1, with D uncertain. V was pared by 9 bases and J by 0 bases, with 15 bases between. Germline assignment: CDR1 MNHNS and CDR2 SASEGT. The CDR3 contains 15 residues. The CDR3 nucleotides are TGTGCCAGTAGAATTACCGAGAGCTCCTACAATGAGCAGTTCTTC. This translates into CASRITESSYNEQFF.

This clonotype was detected only a few times. The chain joins TRBV7-9 to TRBJ1-1; maybe TRBD1 (6 bases). This CDR3 spans 15 amino acids. The ends were cut back, 1 base at V and 2 bases at J, with 11 bases in the middle. Germline loops: CDR1 SEHNR, CDR2 FQNEAQ (reference sequence). For the CDR3, the DNA is TGTGCCAGCAGCTTAGATACAGGGACAAACACTGAAGCTTTCTTT. Residues: CASSLDTGTNTEAFF.

The table lists this clonotype with a few counts. This chain uses TRBV7-9 with TRBJ2-3, with D possibly matching TRBD2 (5 bases). The CDR3 runs 14 residues. Germline V gene sequence: CDR1 SEHNR, CDR2 FQNEAQ (reference sequence). Between the trimmed V and J ends, which lost 4 bases and 0 bases, there was a span of 8 bases. The CDR3 protein is CASSSDYSTDTQYF. The CDR3 DNA follows: TGTGCCAGCAGCTCCGACTACAGCACAGATACGCAGTATTTT.

This chain links TRBV14 with TRBJ2-5, with 10 positions matching TRBD2. The CDR3 sequence is 16 residues long. After removal of 3 bases from V and 1 base from J, the junction contained 5 bases not matched to a gene. Germline CDR1 reads SGHDN; CDR2 reads FVKESK. The CDR3 DNA reads TGTGCCAGCAGCCATGTGGGACTAGCGTTCCAAGAGACCCAGTACTTC. It is translated as CASSHVGLAFQETQYF.

The chain is built from TRBV3-1 and TRBJ1-5, with D unclear. V shed 3 bases and J shed 5 bases, with 8 bases lying between them. Germline-derived CDR1 and CDR2 are LGHDT and YNNKEL (reference sequence). This CDR3 is 13 amino acids long. The CDR3 is CASSHGKDQPQHF. In DNA, the CDR3 is TGTGCCAGCAGCCACGGGAAGGATCAGCCCCAGCATTTT.

Note on this clonotype: It may be a read error: a sequence one base away is much more abundant. This rearrangement joins TRBV12-3 or TRBV12-4 to TRBJ2-2; D assignment may be TRBD1 or TRBD2 (5 bases each). CDR3 size: 15 residues. CDR3 sequence reads: CAGSRTGTQRRELFF. Here the CDR3 DNA reads TGTGCCGGCAGCCGAACCGGGACCCAGCGGCGGGAGCTGTTTTTT.

V gene TRBV19 combines with J gene TRBJ2-3; 10 bases align to TRBD2. The CDR3 consists of 16 residues. Germline values: CDR1 LNHDA, CDR2 SQIVND (reference sequence). The trim removed 5 bases at V and 2 bases at J, leaving 7 bases unmatched. The CDR3 DNA sequence: TGTGCCAGTAGTCTCCAAGCGGGGGGGCACACAGATACGCAGTATTTT. It is translated as CASSLQAGGHTDTQYF.

This clonotype was seen ten or more times. The chain carries TRBV12-3 or TRBV12-4 and TRBJ1-1; D is ambiguous. With 6 bases removed from V and 0 bases from J, the gap between germline ends came to 8 bases. This CDR3 spans 13 amino acids. The CDR3 nucleotides read TGTGCCAGCAGAAACACAGTGAACACTGAAGCTTTCTTT. Translating it yields CASRNTVNTEAFF.

This clonotype has only a few counts. The chain uses TRBV10-1 and TRBJ2-5, with D possibly being TRBD1 (6 bases). V was shortened by 0 bases and J by 4 bases, with 12 bases between the two germline ends. Germline assignment: CDR1 WNHNN and CDR2 SYGVQD (reference sequence). The CDR3 runs 15 residues. CDR3 sequence reads: CASSESSDRLETQYF. The CDR3 DNA sequence: TGCGCCAGCAGTGAGTCAAGCGACAGGCTAGAGACCCAGTACTTC.

V and J are TRBV18 and TRBJ2-7; tentative D call: TRBD2 (6 bases). V was pared by 8 bases and J by 0 bases, with 23 bases between. The CDR3 spans 17 residues. The germline CDR1 and CDR2 sequences are KGHSH and LQKENI. CDR3 DNA sequence: TGTGCCAGCACCAGGACCCCAGGGCAGGGAGGCTCCTACGAGCAGTACTTC. The encoded protein is CASTRTPGQGGSYEQYF.

This clonotype was counted at least ten times. The rearrangement uses TRBV27 and TRBJ2-1, with 8 bases identical to TRBD2. With 0 bases clipped from V and 1 base from J, the junction kept 2 bases outside the gene matches. The V gene's germline CDR1 is MNHEY and CDR2 SMNVEV (reference sequence). This CDR3 spans 16 amino acids. The CDR3 reads CASSLSASGSYNEQFF. Here the CDR3 DNA reads TGTGCCAGCAGTTTATCAGCTAGCGGGTCCTACAATGAGCAGTTCTTC.

V usage is TRBV5-1 and J usage is TRBJ2-2; 8 bases agree with TRBD1. J was trimmed by 1 base and V by 1 base; bases with no gene match: 6. The germline V gene has CDR1 SGHRS and CDR2 YFSETQ. This CDR3 spans 17 amino acids. CDR3 DNA sequence: TGCGCCAGCAGCTTGTGGCCGACAGGGGTGAACACCGGGGAGCTGTTTTTT. It encodes CASSLWPTGVNTGELFF.

This clonotype came up many times. The V call is TRBV7-9, the J call TRBJ2-2, with D perhaps TRBD1 (5 bases). The CDR3 loop spans 15 amino acids. Between the trimmed V and J ends, which lost 0 bases and 5 bases, there was a span of 10 bases. Germline CDR1 is SEHNR and CDR2 is FQNEAQ (reference sequence). DNA of the CDR3: TGTGCCAGCAGCTTAGCTCAGGGAAGGACCGGGGAGCTGTTTTTT. This sequence encodes CASSLAQGRTGELFF.

The rearrangement uses TRBV29-1 and TRBJ2-7; 10 positions agree with TRBD1. V was clipped by 2 bases and J by 3 bases; unmatched bases: 4. CDR3 size: 14 residues. CDR1 SQVTM and CDR2 ANQGSEA come from the germline V gene. The CDR3, as DNA: TGCAGCGTTGAAACCGGGACAGGGGACTACGAGCAGTACTTC. Translation: CSVETGTGDYEQYF.

Ten or more counts support this clonotype. V usage is TRBV28 and J usage is TRBJ1-1, with D possibly TRBD1 on 5 matching bases. Germline V gives CDR1 MDHEN, CDR2 SYDVKM. The CDR3 length is 15 residues. V was cut by 6 bases and J by 1 base, with 15 bases left in between. The CDR3 DNA sequence: TGTGCCAGCAGAGGGCAGGGAATTCGGAACACTGAAGCTTTCTTT. Translation: CASRGQGIRNTEAFF.

The chain is built from TRBV2 and TRBJ1-4, with 10 bases matching TRBD1. Germline V gene data show CDR1 as SNHLY and CDR2 as FYNNEI. The CDR3 is 17 amino acids. V shed 6 bases and J 8 bases; nucleotides not matched to a gene: 15. The CDR3 nucleotides are TGTGCCAGCAGAGCCGGGACAGGGGCCTCCGGGCGGGAAAAACTGTTTTTT. As protein: CASRAGTGASGREKLFF.

This clonotype was recorded at least ten times. CDR3 in DNA: TGTGCCAGCAGCTTGACTAGCGGGAGTCCCACAGATACGCAGTATTTT. This gives the protein CASSLTSGSPTDTQYF. The rearrangement links TRBV11-2 to TRBJ2-3, with 12 bases matching TRBD2. Unmatched junction bases numbered 3, after V lost 3 bases and J lost 2 bases. CDR3 length equals 16 residues. CDR1 is SGHAT, CDR2 FQNNGV, per germline.

The sample holds a few counts of this clonotype. Written as DNA, the CDR3 is TGTGCCAGCACCCCCGGGATGCTAAGCACAGATACGCAGTATTTT. Amino acid sequence: CASTPGMLSTDTQYF. The chain joins TRBV7-2 to TRBJ2-3, with D perhaps matching TRBD2 (5 bases). V dropped 7 bases and J dropped 0 bases, with 14 bases sitting between them. CDR1 SGHTA and CDR2 FQGNSA come from the germline V gene. The CDR3 runs 15 residues.

This clonotype was observed a few times. The genes are TRBV7-9 and TRBJ2-3; 12 positions agree with TRBD2. V trimming: 6 bases; J trimming: 3 bases; junction bases outside the gene matches: 7. The CDR3 extends over 16 amino acids. Germline values: CDR1 SEHNR, CDR2 FQNEAQ (reference sequence). The CDR3 region is CASSSRLAGETDTQYF. CDR3 nucleotides: TGTGCCAGCAGTTCTCGACTAGCGGGAGAGACAGATACGCAGTATTTT.

The chain links TRBV11-2 to TRBJ2-1; D remains unclear. The germline V gene has CDR1 SGHAT and CDR2 FQNNGV. Trimming shortened V by 7 bases and J by 1 base, and 14 bases separated the two germline ends. CDR3 size: 15 residues. This CDR3 is CASIVGRISYNEQFF. CDR3 sequence (DNA): TGTGCCAGCATCGTCGGCAGGATTTCCTACAATGAGCAGTTCTTC.

V gene TRBV30 combines with J gene TRBJ2-3; TRBD2 agrees at 7 bases. V dropped 3 bases and J dropped 6; count of bases not matched to a gene: 9. CDR3 length: 14 amino acids. Germline CDR1 and CDR2: GTSNPN and SVGIG (reference sequence). In DNA, the CDR3 is TGTGCCTGGAGGGGGAGCGGGATCATGGATACGCAGTATTTT. Residues: CAWRGSGIMDTQYF.